This T cell receptor beta chain was sequenced during a study of blood T cells in healthy people across ages. Peripheral blood was drawn, around 9.4 milliliters per donor. Broader study findings: TCR beta diversity, measured per million T cells, fell in a roughly linear way with age.

CDR3 length equals 14 residues. To note about this clonotype: The antigen is not known. A read error may account for a junction end that differs from germline.

Then a second PCR, running about 6 to 12 cycles, was carried out with a sample-barcoded 5' primer and a J-beta primer mix. Each sample yielded at least 2.5 million CDR3-containing paired-end reads. MiXCR, applied by TCRdb to the 5' RACE reads, yields one record per CDR3 protein. The repertoire holds 650,000 to 800,000 distinct CDR3 sequences, 40% to 50% seen once, with 15% to 25% in the top ten. This sequence originates from a man between 60 and 70 years old in good health. The rearrangement joins TRBV12-3 or TRBV12-4 to TRBJ1-1; possibly TRBD1 for D (6 bases). Sequencing input: blood. Here the CDR3 DNA reads TGTGCTAGCAGTTTGGACAGTGTGAACACTGAAGCTTTCTTT. It yields the protein CASSLDSVNTEAFF.